This T cell receptor beta chain stems from a study of response to subunit inactivated influenza vaccine. Findings of the study overall: It was suggested by the authors that few new T cells are recruited by each seasonal influenza vaccination.

This clonotype was seen only a few times. As yet, its antigen is unknown. TCRdb ran MiXCR on the RT-PCR reads and lists one entry per CDR3 protein. The sample contains some 500,000 distinct CDR3 sequences, more than 15% of which appear only once. The CDR3 has 19 amino acids. Trimming took 0 bases from V and 8 from J, leaving 23 bases between them. Per germline, CDR1 MNHEY and CDR2 SVGAGI. This clonotype was obtained from a man aged 50 to 69 who received an inactivated influenza vaccine. This sample comprised CD4+ T cells sorted from PBMCs, obtained roughly 24 months after vaccination. The chain has TRBV6-5 and TRBJ1-6; D call uncertain. CDR3 sequence (DNA): TGTGCCAGCAGTTACTCTACTCCTTCAAGGAATTTCGGCGATTCACCCCTCCACTTT. Translation: CASSYSTPSRNFGDSPLHF.